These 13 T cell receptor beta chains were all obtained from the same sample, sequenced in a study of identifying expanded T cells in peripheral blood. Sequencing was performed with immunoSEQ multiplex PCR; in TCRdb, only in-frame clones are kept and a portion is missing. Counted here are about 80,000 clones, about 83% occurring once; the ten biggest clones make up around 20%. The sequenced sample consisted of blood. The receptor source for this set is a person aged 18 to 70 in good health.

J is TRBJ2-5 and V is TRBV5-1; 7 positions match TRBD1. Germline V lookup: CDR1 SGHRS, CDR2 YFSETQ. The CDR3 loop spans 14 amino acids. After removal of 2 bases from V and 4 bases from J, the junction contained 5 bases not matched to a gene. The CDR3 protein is CASSFGPGGETQYF. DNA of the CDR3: TGCGCCAGCAGCTTCGGACCAGGGGGAGAGACCCAGTACTTC.

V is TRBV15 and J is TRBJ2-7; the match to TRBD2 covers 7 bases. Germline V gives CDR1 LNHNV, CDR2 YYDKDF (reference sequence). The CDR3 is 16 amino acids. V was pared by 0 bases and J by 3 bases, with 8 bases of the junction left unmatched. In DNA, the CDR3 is TGTGCCACCAGCAGAGATTTGTCTAGCGGAAACTACGAGCAGTACTTC. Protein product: CATSRDLSSGNYEQYF.

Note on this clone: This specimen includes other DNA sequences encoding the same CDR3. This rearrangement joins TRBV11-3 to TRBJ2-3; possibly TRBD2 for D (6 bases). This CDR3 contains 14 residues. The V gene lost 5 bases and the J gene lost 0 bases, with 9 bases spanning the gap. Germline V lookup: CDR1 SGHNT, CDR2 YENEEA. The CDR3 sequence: CASSPGGSTDTQYF. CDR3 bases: TGTGCCAGCAGCCCCGGAGGGAGCACAGATACGCAGTATTTT.

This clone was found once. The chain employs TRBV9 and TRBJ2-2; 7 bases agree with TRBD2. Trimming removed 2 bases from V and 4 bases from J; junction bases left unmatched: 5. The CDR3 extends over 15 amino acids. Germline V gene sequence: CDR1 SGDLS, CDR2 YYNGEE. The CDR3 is CASSVSGIGTGELFF. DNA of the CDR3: TGTGCCAGCAGCGTGAGCGGGATAGGCACCGGGGAGCTGTTTTTT.

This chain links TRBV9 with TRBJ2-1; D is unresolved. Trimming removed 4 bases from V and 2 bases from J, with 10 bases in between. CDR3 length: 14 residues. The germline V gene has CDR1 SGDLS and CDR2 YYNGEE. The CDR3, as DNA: TGTGCCAGCAGCCCAAGCATGACCTACAATGAGCAGTTCTTC. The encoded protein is CASSPSMTYNEQFF.

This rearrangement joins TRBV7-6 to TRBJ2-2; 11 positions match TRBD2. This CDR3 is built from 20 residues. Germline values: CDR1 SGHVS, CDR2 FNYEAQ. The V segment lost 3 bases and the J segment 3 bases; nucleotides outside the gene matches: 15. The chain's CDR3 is CASSFLLTSGIVRDTGELFF. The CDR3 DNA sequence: TGTGCCAGCAGCTTCCTATTGACTAGCGGGATTGTGCGGGACACCGGGGAGCTGTTTTTT.

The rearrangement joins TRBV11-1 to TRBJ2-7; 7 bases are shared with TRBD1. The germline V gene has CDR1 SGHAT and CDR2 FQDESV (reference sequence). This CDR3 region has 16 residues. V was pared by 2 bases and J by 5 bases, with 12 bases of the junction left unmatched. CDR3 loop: CASSLYLRDSGDEQYF. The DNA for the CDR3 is TGTGCCAGCAGCTTATATCTCCGGGACAGCGGCGACGAGCAGTACTTC.

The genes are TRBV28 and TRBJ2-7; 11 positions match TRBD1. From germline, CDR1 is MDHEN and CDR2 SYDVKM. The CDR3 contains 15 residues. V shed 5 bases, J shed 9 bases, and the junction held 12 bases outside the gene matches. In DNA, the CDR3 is TGTGCCAGCAGTCCAGGAGGACAGGGGGCCAATGGGCAGTACTTC. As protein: CASSPGGQGANGQYF.

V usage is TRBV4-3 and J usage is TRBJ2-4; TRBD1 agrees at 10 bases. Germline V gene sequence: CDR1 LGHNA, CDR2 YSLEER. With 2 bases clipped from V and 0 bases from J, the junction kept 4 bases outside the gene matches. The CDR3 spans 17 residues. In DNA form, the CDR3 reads TGCGCCAGCAGCCAATCGGGACAGGGGAGAGCCAAAAACATTCAGTACTTC. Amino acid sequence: CASSQSGQGRAKNIQYF.

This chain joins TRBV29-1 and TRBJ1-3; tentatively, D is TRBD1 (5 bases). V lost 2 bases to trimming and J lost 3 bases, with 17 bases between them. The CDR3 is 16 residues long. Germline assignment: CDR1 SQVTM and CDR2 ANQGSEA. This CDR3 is CSVEKREQGDGNTIYF. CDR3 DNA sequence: TGCAGCGTTGAAAAGAGGGAGCAGGGTGATGGAAACACCATATATTTT.

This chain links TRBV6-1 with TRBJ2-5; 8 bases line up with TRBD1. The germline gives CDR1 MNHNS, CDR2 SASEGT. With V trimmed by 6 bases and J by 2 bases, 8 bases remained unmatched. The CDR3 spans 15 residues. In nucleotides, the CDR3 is TGTGCCAGCAGGTGGGGGACAGGAGCTCAAGAGACCCAGTACTTC. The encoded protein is CASRWGTGAQETQYF.

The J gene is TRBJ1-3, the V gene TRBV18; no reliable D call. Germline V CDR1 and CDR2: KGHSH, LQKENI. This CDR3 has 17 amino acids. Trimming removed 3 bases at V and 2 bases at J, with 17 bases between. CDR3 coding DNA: TGTGCCAGCTCACCGGTTGGCCCCCCGAGCCCTGGAAACACCATATATTTT. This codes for CASSPVGPPSPGNTIYF.

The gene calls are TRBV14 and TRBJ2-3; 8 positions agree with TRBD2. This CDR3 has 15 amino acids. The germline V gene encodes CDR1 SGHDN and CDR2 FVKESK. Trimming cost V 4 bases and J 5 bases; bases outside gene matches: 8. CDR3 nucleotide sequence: TGTGCCAGCAGCCGTACTAGCGGACCCTTAGATACGCAGTATTTT. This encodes CASSRTSGPLDTQYF.